These 32 T cell receptor beta chains came from one sample sequenced in a study of a mutant IDH1 vaccine in newly diagnosed glioma. Time point here: week 35, safety follow-up. Every vaccination contained 300 ug of the mutant IDH1 20-mer peptide and was paired with topical imiquimod. No antigen is known for these receptors. The assay was immunoSEQ multiplex PCR, and TCRdb's table has in-frame clones only and misses some. The repertoire holds 73,000 or so clones, 80% to 85% seen once, with more than 10% in the top ten. This specimen was PBMCs, taken from a glioma patient whose treatment included an IDH1 peptide vaccine. The receptors shown here come from a young man with glioma.

In this sample, this clone turned up a few times. The chain is built from TRBV30 and TRBJ1-2; 9 bases align to TRBD1. This CDR3 has 14 amino acids. With V trimmed by 2 bases and J by 7 bases, 8 bases remained unmatched. Germline V gene sequence: CDR1 GTSNPN, CDR2 SVGIG (reference sequence). CDR3 sequence (DNA): TGTGCCTGGAGTCCCGACAGGGGGGTTGGTGGCTACACCTTC. Its protein is CAWSPDRGVGGYTF.

The V call is TRBV6-5, the J call TRBJ1-4; D not resolved. CDR1 and CDR2 from the germline V gene are MNHEY and SVGAGI. The CDR3 extends over 15 amino acids. The V end lost 2 bases, the J end lost 8 bases, and 15 bases lay between the germline ends. Here the CDR3 DNA reads TGTGCCAGCAGTTACCAGGTACCGCCGGTGGAAAAACTGTTTTTT. It codes for CASSYQVPPVEKLFF.

The DNA for the CDR3 is TGTGCCAGCAGCTTCGGACAGGGGAATGGCTACACCTTC. It translates to CASSFGQGNGYTF. The chain uses TRBV9 and TRBJ1-2, with 9 positions matching TRBD1. The CDR3 is 13 amino acids. Germline CDR1 and CDR2: SGDLS and YYNGEE. Germline trimming cut 4 bases from V and 6 bases from J; bases unmatched to any gene: 4.

The gene calls are TRBV7-9 and TRBJ2-1; TRBD2 agrees at 10 bases. The V gene end was trimmed by 4 bases and the J gene end by 4 bases; junction bases not matched to a gene: 4. Germline CDR1 is SEHNR and CDR2 is FQNEAQ (reference sequence). The CDR3 totals 15 residues. CDR3 loop: CASSSGLAAYNEQFF. Written as DNA, the CDR3 is TGTGCCAGCAGCTCTGGACTAGCGGCTTACAATGAGCAGTTCTTC. The full variable domain, in which reference TRBV7-9 and TRBJ2-1 provide the parts outside the CDR3, is DTGVSQNPRHKITKRGQNVTFRCDPISEHNRLYWYRQTLGQGPEFLTYFQNEAQLEKSRLLSDRFSAERPKGSFSTLEIQRTEQGDSAMYLCASSSGLAAYNEQFFGPGTRLTVL.

A single count supports this clone. Its ends do not fully match the called genes, so a read error is possible. V usage is TRBV7-7 and J usage is TRBJ1-2; the match to TRBD1 covers 12 bases. CDR1 is SSHAT, CDR2 FNYEAQ, per germline (reference sequence). CDR3 length equals 17 residues. CDR3 amino acids: CASSSPKPGQGARGYTF. CDR3 bases: TGTGCTAGCAGCTCCCCCAAACCGGGACAGGGGGCGCGTGGCTACACCTTC.

This clone was found once. V and J are TRBV19 and TRBJ1-2, with D possibly being TRBD1 (5 bases). Germline CDR1 LNHDA, CDR2 SQIVND (reference sequence). This CDR3 contains 16 residues. The ends were cut back, 7 bases at V and 0 bases at J, with 18 bases in the middle. The CDR3 spells CASTLRVDTSNYGYTF. For the CDR3, the DNA is TGTGCCAGTACCCTCAGGGTGGACACCTCTAACTATGGCTACACCTTC.

The chain employs TRBV30 and TRBJ1-2, with D tentatively TRBD1 (5 bases). The CDR3 spans 15 residues. Trimming took off 1 base at V and 2 bases at J, with 14 bases between the two ends. CDR1 is GTSNPN and CDR2 is SVGIG in the germline V gene (reference sequence). The CDR3 reads CAWSGWGHGNYGYTF. The DNA for the CDR3 is TGTGCCTGGAGTGGGTGGGGCCACGGAAACTATGGCTACACCTTC.

The chain uses TRBV29-1 and TRBJ1-2, with D unresolved. CDR3 length: 11 amino acids. V lost 3 bases to trimming and J lost 1 base, with 3 bases between them. Germline lookup yields CDR1 SQVTM and CDR2 ANQGSEA. The CDR3 DNA sequence: TGCAGCGTTGAGGGTAACTATGGCTACACCTTC. Protein sequence: CSVEGNYGYTF.

The count of this clone is one. In DNA form, the CDR3 reads TGTGCCAGCTCACCCAGGACAGGGGATTTAAACTATGGCTACACCTTC. Translation gives CASSPRTGDLNYGYTF. The chain couples TRBV18 to TRBJ1-2, with 9 bases that match TRBD1. Germline trimming cut 3 bases from V and 2 bases from J; bases unmatched to any gene: 7. The germline CDR1 and CDR2 sequences are KGHSH and LQKENI. This CDR3 spans 16 amino acids. The variable domain in full, with the rest retrieved from reference TRBV18 and TRBJ1-2, is NAGVMQNPRHLVRRRGQEARLRCSPMKGHSHVYWYRQLPEEGLKFMVYLQKENIIDESGMPKERFSAEFPKEGPSILRIQQVVRGDSAAYFCASSPRTGDLNYGYTFGSGTRLTVV.

In its sample, this clone was seen a few times. The chain uses TRBV30 and TRBJ1-4; D is perhaps TRBD1 (6 bases). The V end lost 2 bases, the J end lost 7 bases, and 14 bases lay between the germline ends. CDR1 and CDR2 from the germline V gene are GTSNPN and SVGIG (reference sequence). CDR3 length equals 14 residues. CDR3 in DNA: TGTGCCTGGAGTAGAGGGGGAACAAGTGAAAAACTGTTTTTT. It codes for CAWSRGGTSEKLFF.

This chain links TRBV14 with TRBJ2-3; D not resolved. This CDR3 region has 16 residues. Germline V gene sequence: CDR1 SGHDN, CDR2 FVKESK. Trimming took off 0 bases at V and 4 bases at J, with 14 bases between the two ends. The CDR3 region has the DNA TGTGCCAGCAGCCAAGATGACGGCGATTGGGCAGATACGCAGTATTTT. Translated, it gives CASSQDDGDWADTQYF.

This clone was counted between two and nine times. The chain couples TRBV11-2 to TRBJ1-1; a weak D match, TRBD1 (6 bases). The CDR3 is made up of 16 amino acids. From germline, CDR1 is SGHAT and CDR2 FQNNGV. The V end was cut by 3 bases, the J end by 1 base, with 15 bases between. The CDR3 loop is CASSLPSGGGNTEAFF. As DNA, the CDR3 is TGTGCCAGCAGCTTGCCATCCGGAGGGGGGAACACTGAAGCTTTCTTT.

This chain links TRBV30 with TRBJ2-5, with D hard to call. Trimming pared 2 bases from V and 5 bases from J, leaving 9 bases between. CDR1 is GTSNPN and CDR2 is SVGIG in the germline V gene (reference sequence). The CDR3 runs 12 residues. CDR3 sequence: CAWSPSRETQYF. CDR3 coding DNA: TGTGCCTGGAGTCCCTCGAGGGAGACCCAGTACTTC.

The rearrangement uses TRBV7-9 and TRBJ2-3, with TRBD2 matching 7 bases. There are 15 residues in the CDR3. Trimming at V came to 0 bases and at J to 2 bases, leaving 2 bases not matched to a gene. The germline gives CDR1 SEHNR, CDR2 FQNEAQ (reference sequence). CDR3 sequence reads: CASSLALAATDTQYF. DNA of the CDR3: TGTGCCAGCAGCTTAGCCCTAGCGGCCACAGATACGCAGTATTTT. Looking up the rest from reference TRBV7-9 and TRBJ2-3 gives the full variable domain: DTGVSQNPRHKITKRGQNVTFRCDPISEHNRLYWYRQTLGQGPEFLTYFQNEAQLEKSRLLSDRFSAERPKGSFSTLEIQRTEQGDSAMYLCASSLALAATDTQYFGPGTRLTVL.

J is TRBJ2-7 and V is TRBV28, with 9 bases lining up with TRBD1. In germline, CDR1 is MDHEN, CDR2 SYDVKM. The CDR3 runs to 15 residues. V shed 6 bases and J 6 bases; nucleotides not matched to a gene: 12. In DNA form, the CDR3 reads TGTGCCAGCAGGTTGTCCGGGACAGGGCGAGGCGAGCAGTACTTC. It encodes CASRLSGTGRGEQYF.

The J gene is TRBJ2-7, the V gene TRBV6-5, with 8 bases identical to TRBD1. The V gene end was trimmed by 4 bases and the J gene end by 3 bases; junction bases not matched to a gene: 5. Germline-derived CDR1 and CDR2 are MNHEY and SVGAGI. The CDR3 spans 14 residues. In DNA, the CDR3 is TGTGCCAGCAGTTCTCGGACAGGGCTCTACGAGCAGTACTTC. It codes for CASSSRTGLYEQYF.

V gene TRBV14 combines with J gene TRBJ2-7; TRBD1 matches at 7 bases. The CDR3 extends over 18 amino acids. Germline V CDR1 and CDR2: SGHDN, FVKESK. J was trimmed by 1 base and V by 0 bases; bases with no gene match: 12. DNA for the CDR3: TGTGCCAGCAGCCAAGAAACCACTGACAGGGCAGGATCCTACGAGCAGTACTTC. Protein sequence: CASSQETTDRAGSYEQYF.

The chain recombines TRBV28 with TRBJ2-7, with D hard to call. The V end lost 6 bases, the J end lost 5 bases, and 8 bases lay between the germline ends. This CDR3 spans 11 amino acids. Germline lookup yields CDR1 MDHEN and CDR2 SYDVKM. Here the CDR3 reads CASSQRHEQYF. DNA of the CDR3: TGTGCCAGCAGCCAGCGCCACGAGCAGTACTTC.

The V call is TRBV13, the J call TRBJ1-2; 7 bases agree with TRBD1. The CDR3 length is 15 residues. The V gene's germline CDR1 is PRHDT and CDR2 FYEKMQ (reference sequence). J lost 6 bases, V lost 5 bases, and 12 bases had no gene match. The CDR3 sequence is CASSLPGQWGDGYTF. The CDR3 DNA reads TGTGCCAGCAGCCTCCCGGGACAGTGGGGGGATGGCTACACCTTC. The full variable domain, rest sourced from reference TRBV13 and TRBJ1-2, is AAGVIQSPRHLIKEKRETATLKCYPIPRHDTVYWYQQGPGQDPQFLISFYEKMQSDKGSIPDRFSAQQFSDYHSELNMSSLELGDSALYFCASSLPGQWGDGYTFGSGTRLTVV.

V and J are TRBV30 and TRBJ1-1; perhaps TRBD1 as D (5 bases). This CDR3 region has 14 residues. V was trimmed by 0 bases and J by 0 bases, leaving 8 bases between them. The germline V gene has CDR1 GTSNPN and CDR2 SVGIG (reference sequence). CDR3: CAWSVPGLNTEAFF. In nucleotides, the CDR3 is TGTGCCTGGAGTGTACCAGGGCTGAACACTGAAGCTTTCTTT.

Only one count was recorded for this clone. The V call is TRBV19, the J call TRBJ2-2; 10 bases map to TRBD1. Unmatched junction bases numbered 3, after V lost 4 bases and J lost 1 base. CDR3 size: 16 residues. Germline V gene data show CDR1 as LNHDA and CDR2 as SQIVND (reference sequence). CDR3 DNA: TGTGCCAGTAGTAGATGGGACAGGGGGAACACCGGGGAGCTGTTTTTT. Protein: CASSRWDRGNTGELFF.

This chain links TRBV5-4 with TRBJ2-2; 13 nucleotides agree with TRBD2. V shed 3 bases, J shed 7 bases, and the junction held 9 bases outside the gene matches. Germline V CDR1 and CDR2: SGHNT, YYREEE (reference sequence). This CDR3 region has 17 residues. The CDR3 here is CASSSPGLAGSNGELFF. CDR3 DNA sequence: TGTGCCAGCAGCTCACCGGGACTAGCGGGATCAAACGGGGAGCTGTTTTTT.

The rearrangement links TRBV12-5 to TRBJ1-6; no definite D call. Germline V gene lookup returns CDR1 LGHNT and CDR2 FRNRAP. The V end was cut by 0 bases, the J end by 0 bases, with 9 bases between. This CDR3 region has 17 residues. This CDR3 reads CASGLVLHSSYNSPLHF. CDR3 sequence (DNA): TGTGCTAGTGGTTTGGTTTTGCATTCCTCCTATAATTCACCCCTCCACTTT.

This clone occurred once. This chain uses TRBV6-5 with TRBJ1-5, with 7 bases lining up with TRBD1. V trimming: 10 bases; J trimming: 4 bases; junction bases outside the gene matches: 13. The CDR3 runs 15 residues. The germline CDR1 and CDR2 sequences are MNHEY and SVGAGI. The CDR3 loop reads CATKKKGQMNQPQHF. CDR3 bases: TGTGCCACCAAGAAAAAGGGACAGATGAATCAGCCCCAGCATTTT.

The rearrangement joins TRBV5-8 to TRBJ2-7, with 9 bases that match TRBD2. With V trimmed by 0 bases and J by 12 bases, 13 bases remained unmatched. CDR1 SGHTS and CDR2 YDEGEE come from the germline V gene. This CDR3 is 15 amino acids long. The CDR3 sequence is CASSLDSGGPLPGYF. The CDR3 nucleotides read TGTGCCAGCAGCTTGGATAGCGGGGGACCCCTCCCCGGGTACTTC.

The chain joins TRBV18 to TRBJ1-1; D ambiguous. The CDR3 is 17 amino acids. With 1 base removed from V and 0 bases from J, the gap between germline ends came to 15 bases. From germline, CDR1 is KGHSH and CDR2 LQKENI. In DNA form, the CDR3 reads TGTGCCAGCTCACCACTCGGTTTTAAGGCTTTGAACACTGAAGCTTTCTTT. Translation gives CASSPLGFKALNTEAFF.

The rearrangement links TRBV7-2 to TRBJ2-3; D is undetermined. Trimming removed 5 bases from V and 1 base from J, with 13 bases in between. The CDR3 is made up of 15 amino acids. CDR1 is SGHTA, CDR2 FQGNSA, per germline. The CDR3 nucleotides read TGTGCCAGCAGCCCCGCCCCTGCTGGCACAGATACGCAGTATTTT. This codes for CASSPAPAGTDTQYF.

A single count supports this clone. J is TRBJ1-4 and V is TRBV4-2, with D perhaps TRBD1 (6 bases). The CDR3 runs to 16 residues. Germline CDR1 LGHNA, CDR2 YNFKEQ. Trimming took 2 bases from V and 8 from J, leaving 18 bases between them. CDR3 sequence reads: CASSQWDTPRGEKLFF. CDR3 bases: TGTGCCAGCAGCCAATGGGACACCCCAAGGGGGGAAAAACTGTTTTTT.

The CDR3 region is CASSQRRGLAEQFF. Here the CDR3 DNA reads TGTGCCAGCAGCCAACGCAGGGGGCTTGCTGAGCAGTTCTTC. The V gene is TRBV7-8, the J gene TRBJ2-1, with 8 bases lining up with TRBD1. Losses at the gene ends were 5 bases for V and 9 bases for J; bases not matched to a gene: 9. Germline-derived CDR1 and CDR2 are SGHVS and FQNEAQ. CDR3 length: 14 amino acids.

In this sample, this clone is medium-sized. The rearrangement links TRBV28 to TRBJ2-7; 7 bases line up with TRBD1. The CDR3 sequence is 15 residues long. Trimming took 3 bases from V and 0 from J; bases not matched to a gene: 5. CDR1 is MDHEN, CDR2 SYDVKM, per germline. DNA for the CDR3: TGTGCCAGCAGTTTTGGGACAGCCGACTCCTACGAGCAGTACTTC. It codes for CASSFGTADSYEQYF.

V and J are TRBV7-9 and TRBJ1-4; 10 bases are a match to TRBD1. The CDR3 totals 19 residues. The trim removed 4 bases at V and 0 bases at J, leaving 11 bases unmatched. The germline V gene has CDR1 SEHNR and CDR2 FQNEAQ (reference sequence). CDR3 region: CASSSGTGAFFATNEKLFF. CDR3 coding DNA: TGTGCCAGCAGCTCCGGGACAGGGGCTTTTTTTGCAACTAATGAAAAACTGTTTTTT.

As DNA, the CDR3 is TGTGCCAGCAGTTACCTACAGGGAGGCACTGAAGCTTTCTTT. This translates into CASSYLQGGTEAFF. The chain uses TRBV7-9 and TRBJ1-1; possibly TRBD1 for D (6 bases). This CDR3 has 14 amino acids. The V and J ends lost 6 bases and 4 bases respectively, with 15 bases between them. Germline V gives CDR1 SEHNR, CDR2 FQNEAQ (reference sequence).